The clone carrying this T cell receptor beta chain has ten or more counts. Sample time point: longitudinal time-point 3. These data belong to a study of neurological immune-mediated disorders. Over 170 million TCR-beta sequences (from 15-18 subjects) were yielded by each sequencing run. A single record per CDR3 protein comes from TCRdb applying MiXCR to the 5' RACE reads. The data contain roughly 45,000 distinct CDR3 sequences, about 13% of them singletons. Germline loops: CDR1 MNHEY, CDR2 SMNVEV (reference sequence). Trimming took off 3 bases at V and 0 bases at J, with 20 bases between the two ends. The CDR3 extends over 19 amino acids.

The clonotype was recovered from a man between 25 and 39 years old in good health. The specimen sequenced was PBMCs. The chain couples TRBV27 to TRBJ1-4, with D perhaps matching TRBD1 (5 bases). DNA for the CDR3: TGTGCCAGCAGTTTTAACGGACCACATCCGACAGCAACTAATGAAAAACTGTTTTTT. It translates to CASSFNGPHPTATNEKLFF.